This TCR beta chain stems from a study of OX40 agonist ivuxolimab in advanced cancers. Study details: Anti-PD-1, anti-PD-L1 or anti-CTLA-4 therapy given earlier was allowed, and 35% to 50% had some.

As concerns this clone: The antigen is not known.

Using immunoSEQ multiplex PCR, the repertoire was profiled, and TCRdb retains in-frame clones only, with some absent. The repertoire has roughly 84,000 clones, roughly 80% of them found once; the top ten carry 4% to 6%. Study-wide points: Some nonresponders additionally presented with little normalized T-cell clonal expansion.

V lost 4 bases and J lost 3; bases outside the gene matches: 4. Germline CDR1 and CDR2: ENHRY and SYGVKD. The CDR3 covers 14 residues. This chain joins TRBV10-3 and TRBJ2-7; 9 nucleotides match TRBD1. The clonotype comes from an adult with an advanced solid tumor such as melanoma, head and neck, liver or kidney cancer. Sequencing was performed on CD4+ or CD8+ T cells sorted from blood, taken in a trial of the OX40 agonist ivuxolimab. CDR3 DNA: TGTGCCATCAGTGCTCCGGGACAGGGCTACGAGCAGTACTTC. It encodes CAISAPGQGYEQYF.